This TCR beta chain is from a study of shared clonotypes between healthy human individuals. Assay execution took place at the deep level. TCRdb's table, derived via immunoSEQ multiplex PCR, lists solely in-frame clones and lacks some. The profile covers 2 million to 2.5 million clones, with 95% appearing a single time and 0.13% taken by the ten largest. From germline, CDR1 is ENHRY and CDR2 SYGVKD. Trimming took 10 bases from V and 2 from J; bases not matched to a gene: 4. The CDR3 is 13 residues long. The chain joins TRBV10-3 to TRBJ2-3; TRBD2 agrees at 9 bases. This receptor was identified in a young man in good health. Sequenced sample: naive CD4+ T cells sorted from blood. Subset given: CD45RA+ positively selected. This chain's CDR3 is CATTSGLTDTQYF. The CDR3 DNA follows: TGTGCCACGACTAGCGGACTCACAGATACGCAGTATTTT.